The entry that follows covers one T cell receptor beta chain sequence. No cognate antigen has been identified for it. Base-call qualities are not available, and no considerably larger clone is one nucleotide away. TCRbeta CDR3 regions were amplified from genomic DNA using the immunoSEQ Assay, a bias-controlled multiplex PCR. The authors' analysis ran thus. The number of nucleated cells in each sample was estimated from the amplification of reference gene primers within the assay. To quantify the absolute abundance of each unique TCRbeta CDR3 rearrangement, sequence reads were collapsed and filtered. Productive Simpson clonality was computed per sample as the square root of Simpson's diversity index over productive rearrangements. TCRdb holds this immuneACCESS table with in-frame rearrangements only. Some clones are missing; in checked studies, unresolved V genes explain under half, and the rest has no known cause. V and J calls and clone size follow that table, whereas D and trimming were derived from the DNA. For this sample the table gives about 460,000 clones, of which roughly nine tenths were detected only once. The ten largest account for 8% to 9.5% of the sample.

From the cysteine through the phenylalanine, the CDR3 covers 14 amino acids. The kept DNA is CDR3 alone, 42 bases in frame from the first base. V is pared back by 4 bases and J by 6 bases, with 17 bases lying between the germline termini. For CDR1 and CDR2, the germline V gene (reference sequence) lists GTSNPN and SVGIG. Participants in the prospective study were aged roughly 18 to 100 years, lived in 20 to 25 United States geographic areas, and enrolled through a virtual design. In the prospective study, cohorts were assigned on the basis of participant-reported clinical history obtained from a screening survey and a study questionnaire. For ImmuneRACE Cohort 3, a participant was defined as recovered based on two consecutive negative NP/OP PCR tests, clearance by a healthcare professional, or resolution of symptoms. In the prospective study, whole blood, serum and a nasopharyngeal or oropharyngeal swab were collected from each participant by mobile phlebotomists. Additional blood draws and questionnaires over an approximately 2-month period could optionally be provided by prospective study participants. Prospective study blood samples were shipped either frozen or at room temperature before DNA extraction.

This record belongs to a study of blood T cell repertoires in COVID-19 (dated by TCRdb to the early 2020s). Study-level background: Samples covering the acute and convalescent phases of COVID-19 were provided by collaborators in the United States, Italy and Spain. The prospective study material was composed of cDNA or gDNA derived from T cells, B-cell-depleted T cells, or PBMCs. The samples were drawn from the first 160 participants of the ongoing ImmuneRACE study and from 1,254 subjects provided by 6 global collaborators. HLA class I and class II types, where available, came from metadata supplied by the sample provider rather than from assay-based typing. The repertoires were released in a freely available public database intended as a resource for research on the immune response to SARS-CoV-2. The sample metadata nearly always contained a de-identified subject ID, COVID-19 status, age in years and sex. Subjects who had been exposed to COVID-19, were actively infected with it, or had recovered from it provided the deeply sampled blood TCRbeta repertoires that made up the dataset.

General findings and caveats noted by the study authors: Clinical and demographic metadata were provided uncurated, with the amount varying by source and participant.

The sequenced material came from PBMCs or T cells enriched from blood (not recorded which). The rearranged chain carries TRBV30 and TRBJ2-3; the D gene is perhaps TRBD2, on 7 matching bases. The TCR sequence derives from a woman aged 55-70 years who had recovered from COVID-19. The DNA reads TGTGCCTGGAACTCGCGGGGGAGGGGGGATACGCAGTATTTT. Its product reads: CAWNSRGRGDTQYF.